What follows describes a single T cell receptor (beta chain). J lost 6 bases, V lost 4 bases, and 3 bases had no gene match. CDR3 length equals 13 residues. Germline lookup yields CDR1 SQVTM and CDR2 ANQGSEA. Profiled with immunoSEQ multiplex PCR; TCRdb holds only in-frame clones, not every one. The sample comprises around 70,000 clones, about 90% of which are singletons, and approximately 1.6% rests with the top ten. The data originate from a study of T cell changes during pregnancy in multiple sclerosis. This specimen was peripheral blood, taken in the first trimester of pregnancy. The source is a female donor in good health, enrolled as a control in a pregnancy study. The J gene is TRBJ2-7, the V gene TRBV29-1, with 13 bases lining up with TRBD2. The CDR3 sequence: CSVGLAGGLEQYF. DNA for the CDR3: TGCAGCGTTGGACTAGCGGGAGGTCTCGAGCAGTACTTC.